Listed below are T cell receptor beta chains from one sample, sequenced in a study of blood T cell repertoires in COVID-19. TCRdb's table, derived via immunoSEQ multiplex PCR, lists solely in-frame clones and lacks some. The data show over 250,000 clones, around 89% seen once. Material for sequencing was peripheral blood. The receptors derive from a middle-aged woman who had recovered from COVID-19. The CDR3 runs from the conserved cysteine through the conserved F or W. D genes are given only for firm matches. Rows may omit the clone size; those that give it use once, few, many or a size class.

CDR3aa: CASSSGQNYGYTF
CDR3nt: TGTGCCAGCAGCTCCGGACAGAACTATGGCTACACCTTC
abundance: -
v_gene: TRBV7-3
j_gene: TRBJ1-2
d_gene: -

CDR3aa: CASSFLLQGPNTEAFF
CDR3nt: TGTGCCAGCTCATTTCTCTTACAGGGGCCGAACACTGAAGCTTTCTTT
abundance: few
v_gene: TRBV18
j_gene: TRBJ1-1
d_gene: TRBD1

CDR3aa: CASSQGDGEQFF
CDR3nt: TGCGCCAGCAGCCAAGGTGACGGGGAGCAGTTCTTC
abundance: -
v_gene: TRBV4-3
j_gene: TRBJ2-1
d_gene: -

CDR3aa: CASSLAGLAGGNEQFF
CDR3nt: TGCGCCAGCAGCTTGGCCGGGCTAGCGGGAGGGAATGAGCAGTTCTTC
abundance: -
v_gene: TRBV5-1
j_gene: TRBJ2-1
d_gene: TRBD2

CDR3aa: CASSPLPGSAEAFF
CDR3nt: TGTGCTAGCAGCCCACTCCCGGGAAGCGCTGAAGCTTTCTTT
abundance: few
v_gene: TRBV7-7
j_gene: TRBJ1-1
d_gene: -

CDR3aa: CASSLHPTGGQSPLHF
CDR3nt: TGCGCCAGCAGCTTGCACCCAACAGGGGGTCAATCACCCCTCCACTTT
abundance: once
v_gene: TRBV5-1
j_gene: TRBJ1-6
d_gene: TRBD1

CDR3aa: CASSPGQGVGTGELFF
CDR3nt: TGTGCCAGCAGCCCCGGGCAGGGGGTCGGCACCGGGGAGCTGTTTTTT
abundance: once
v_gene: TRBV27
j_gene: TRBJ2-2
d_gene: TRBD1

CDR3aa: CASTPRGGSGSGETQYF
CDR3nt: TGTGCCAGCACCCCACGGGGCGGTAGCGGGAGTGGGGAGACCCAGTACTTC
abundance: -
v_gene: TRBV2
j_gene: TRBJ2-5
d_gene: TRBD2

CDR3aa: CASSGSNNEQFF
CDR3nt: TGTGCCAGCAGCGGTAGTAACAATGAGCAGTTCTTC
abundance: -
v_gene: TRBV9
j_gene: TRBJ2-1
d_gene: -

CDR3aa: CASSSFGGFELGSTDTQYF
CDR3nt: TGTGCCAGCAGCTCCTTCGGCGGGTTCGAACTGGGGAGCACAGATACGCAGTATTTT
abundance: -
v_gene: TRBV11-2
j_gene: TRBJ2-3
d_gene: -

CDR3aa: CASSPSGGGGWETQYF
CDR3nt: TGTGCCAGCAGTCCCTCAGGCGGGGGCGGTTGGGAGACCCAGTACTTC
abundance: -
v_gene: TRBV6-2/TRBV6-3
j_gene: TRBJ2-5
d_gene: -

CDR3aa: CASSVVGTATDTQYF
CDR3nt: TGTGCCAGCAGCGTAGTTGGGACAGCCACAGATACGCAGTATTTT
abundance: -
v_gene: TRBV9
j_gene: TRBJ2-3
d_gene: TRBD1

CDR3aa: CASTARAGVDEQFF
CDR3nt: TGTGCCAGCACCGCCCGGGCGGGAGTGGATGAGCAGTTCTTC
abundance: -
v_gene: TRBV7-2
j_gene: TRBJ2-1
d_gene: TRBD2

CDR3aa: CASTARPREANYGYTF
CDR3nt: TGCGCCAGCACCGCCCGTCCTCGGGAGGCTAACTATGGCTACACCTTC
abundance: -
v_gene: TRBV5-1
j_gene: TRBJ1-2
d_gene: -

CDR3aa: CASSVEASGYYNEQFF
CDR3nt: TGTGCCAGCAGCGTAGAGGCTAGCGGCTACTACAATGAGCAGTTCTTC
abundance: -
v_gene: TRBV9
j_gene: TRBJ2-1
d_gene: TRBD2

CDR3aa: CASSHPPGVGAAGANVLTF
CDR3nt: TGTGCCAGCAGCCACCCGCCAGGGGTTGGAGCGGCTGGGGCCAACGTCCTGACTTTC
abundance: -
v_gene: TRBV4-2
j_gene: TRBJ2-6
d_gene: -

CDR3aa: CATSRDGRGRWEQYF
CDR3nt: TGTGCCACCAGCAGAGATGGCAGGGGAAGGTGGGAGCAGTACTTC
abundance: once
v_gene: TRBV15
j_gene: TRBJ2-7
d_gene: -

CDR3aa: CAWSQGAAGNTIYF
CDR3nt: TGTGCCTGGAGCCAGGGGGCGGCTGGAAACACCATATATTTT
abundance: -
v_gene: TRBV30
j_gene: TRBJ1-3
d_gene: TRBD1

CDR3aa: CASSTGLAGSQYF
CDR3nt: TGTGCCAGTAGTACAGGACTAGCGGGAAGCCAGTACTTC
abundance: -
v_gene: TRBV19
j_gene: TRBJ2-5
d_gene: TRBD2

CDR3aa: CASSATLDRGPGNTIYF
CDR3nt: TGTGCCAGCAGCGCAACCTTGGACAGGGGGCCTGGAAACACCATATATTTT
abundance: -
v_gene: TRBV9
j_gene: TRBJ1-3
d_gene: TRBD1

CDR3aa: CASKTGRPTF
CDR3nt: TGTGCCTCCAAAACGGGGAGGCCCACCTTC
abundance: -
v_gene: TRBV30
j_gene: TRBJ1-2
d_gene: -

CDR3aa: CASSPGAGGGSNQPQHF
CDR3nt: TGTGCCAGCAGCCCGGGGGCAGGGGGCGGAAGCAATCAGCCCCAGCATTTT
abundance: few
v_gene: TRBV16
j_gene: TRBJ1-5
d_gene: TRBD1

CDR3aa: CASSSGWGTGEYSNQPQHF
CDR3nt: TGTGCCAGCAGCTCTGGATGGGGGACAGGGGAGTATAGCAATCAGCCCCAGCATTTT
abundance: -
v_gene: TRBV7-2
j_gene: TRBJ1-5
d_gene: TRBD1

CDR3aa: CASTRTSVGEQFF
CDR3nt: TGTGCCAGTACCCGGACTAGCGTGGGTGAGCAGTTCTTC
abundance: -
v_gene: TRBV19
j_gene: TRBJ2-1
d_gene: TRBD2

CDR3aa: CASSLLVGEQFF
CDR3nt: TGTGCCAGTAGTCTACTAGTCGGTGAGCAGTTCTTC
abundance: -
v_gene: TRBV19
j_gene: TRBJ2-1
d_gene: -

CDR3aa: CASRQVNTGELFF
CDR3nt: TGTGCCAGCAGACAGGTGAACACCGGGGAGCTGTTTTTT
abundance: many
v_gene: TRBV19
j_gene: TRBJ2-2
d_gene: -

CDR3aa: CASSAGTGVNYGYTF
CDR3nt: TGTGCCAGCAGCGCCGGGACAGGGGTTAACTATGGCTACACCTTC
abundance: once
v_gene: TRBV9
j_gene: TRBJ1-2
d_gene: TRBD1

CDR3aa: CAWSVGGSTEAFF
CDR3nt: TGTGCCTGGAGTGTCGGGGGGTCCACTGAAGCTTTCTTT
abundance: -
v_gene: TRBV30
j_gene: TRBJ1-1
d_gene: -

CDR3aa: CASSPPTGALSCGYTF
CDR3nt: TGTGCCAGCAGCCCACCGACAGGGGCCCTTTCCTGTGGCTACACCTTC
abundance: -
v_gene: TRBV21-1
j_gene: TRBJ1-2
d_gene: -

CDR3aa: CASSPSSGRTYNEQFF
CDR3nt: TGTGCCAGTAGTCCCTCTAGCGGGAGGACCTACAATGAGCAGTTCTTC
abundance: -
v_gene: TRBV19
j_gene: TRBJ2-1
d_gene: TRBD2

CDR3aa: CASSPGRDRGLRDTEAFF
CDR3nt: TGTGCCAGCAGTCCTGGCCGGGACAGGGGGCTTAGAGACACTGAAGCTTTCTTT
abundance: once
v_gene: TRBV7-3
j_gene: TRBJ1-1
d_gene: TRBD1